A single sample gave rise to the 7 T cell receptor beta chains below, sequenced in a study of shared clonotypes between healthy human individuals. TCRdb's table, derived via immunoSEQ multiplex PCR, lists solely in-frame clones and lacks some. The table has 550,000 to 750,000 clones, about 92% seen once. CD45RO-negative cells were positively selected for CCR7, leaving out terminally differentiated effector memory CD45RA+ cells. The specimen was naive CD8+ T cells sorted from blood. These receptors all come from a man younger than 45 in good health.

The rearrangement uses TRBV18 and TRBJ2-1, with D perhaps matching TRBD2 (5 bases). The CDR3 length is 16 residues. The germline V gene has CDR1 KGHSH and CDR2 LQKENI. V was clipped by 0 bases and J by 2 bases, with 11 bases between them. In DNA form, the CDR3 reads TGTGCCAGCTCACCACCTGGAAGGGAGCCCTACAATGAGCAGTTCTTC. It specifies CASSPPGREPYNEQFF.

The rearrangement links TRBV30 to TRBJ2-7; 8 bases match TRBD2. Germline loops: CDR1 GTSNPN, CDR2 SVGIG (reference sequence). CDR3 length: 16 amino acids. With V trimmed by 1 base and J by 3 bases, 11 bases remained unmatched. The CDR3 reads CAWSELTGGPGYEQYF. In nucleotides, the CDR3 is TGTGCCTGGAGTGAGCTTACGGGAGGGCCCGGCTACGAGCAGTACTTC. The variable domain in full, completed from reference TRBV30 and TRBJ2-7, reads SQTIHQWPATLVQPVGSPLSLECTVEGTSNPNLYWYRQAAGRGLQLLFYSVGIGQISSEVPQNLSASRPQDRQFILSSKKLLLSDSGFYLCAWSELTGGPGYEQYFGPGTRLTVT.

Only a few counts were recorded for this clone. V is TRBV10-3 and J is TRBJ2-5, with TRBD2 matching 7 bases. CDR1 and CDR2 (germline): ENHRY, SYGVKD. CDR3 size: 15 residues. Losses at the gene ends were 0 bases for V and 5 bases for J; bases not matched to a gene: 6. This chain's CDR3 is CAISESQAGRETQYF. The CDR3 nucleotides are TGTGCCATCAGTGAGTCACAAGCGGGAAGGGAGACCCAGTACTTC.

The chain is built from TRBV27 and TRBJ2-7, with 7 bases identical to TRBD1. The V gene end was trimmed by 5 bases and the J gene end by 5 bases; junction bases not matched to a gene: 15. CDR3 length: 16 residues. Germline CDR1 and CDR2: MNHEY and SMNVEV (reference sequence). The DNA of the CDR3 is TGTGCCAGCAGTACCCTACGACAGGGCCCCCGTGACGAGCAGTACTTC. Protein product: CASSTLRQGPRDEQYF.

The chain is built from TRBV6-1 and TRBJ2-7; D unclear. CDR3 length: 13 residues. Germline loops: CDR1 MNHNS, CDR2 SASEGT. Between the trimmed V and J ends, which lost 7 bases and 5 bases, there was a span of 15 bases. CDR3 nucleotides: TGTGCCAGCATTCTCTTAGGGCGCGACGAGCAGTACTTC. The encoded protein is CASILLGRDEQYF.

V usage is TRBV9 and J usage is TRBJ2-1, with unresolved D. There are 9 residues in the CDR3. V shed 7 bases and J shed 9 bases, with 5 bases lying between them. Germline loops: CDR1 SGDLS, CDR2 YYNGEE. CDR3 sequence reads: CASGPEQFF. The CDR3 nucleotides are TGTGCCAGCGGCCCTGAGCAGTTCTTC.

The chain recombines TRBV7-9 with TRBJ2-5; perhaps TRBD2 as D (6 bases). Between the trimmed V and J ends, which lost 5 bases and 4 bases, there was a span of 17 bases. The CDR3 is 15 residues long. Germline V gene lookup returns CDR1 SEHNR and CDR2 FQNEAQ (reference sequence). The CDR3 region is CASSRSGSGGETQYF. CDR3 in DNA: TGTGCCAGCAGCCGTAGCGGTAGTGGGGGAGAGACCCAGTACTTC. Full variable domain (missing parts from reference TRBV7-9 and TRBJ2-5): DTGVSQNPRHKITKRGQNVTFRCDPISEHNRLYWYRQTLGQGPEFLTYFQNEAQLEKSRLLSDRFSAERPKGSFSTLEIQRTEQGDSAMYLCASSRSGSGGETQYFGPGTRLLVL.